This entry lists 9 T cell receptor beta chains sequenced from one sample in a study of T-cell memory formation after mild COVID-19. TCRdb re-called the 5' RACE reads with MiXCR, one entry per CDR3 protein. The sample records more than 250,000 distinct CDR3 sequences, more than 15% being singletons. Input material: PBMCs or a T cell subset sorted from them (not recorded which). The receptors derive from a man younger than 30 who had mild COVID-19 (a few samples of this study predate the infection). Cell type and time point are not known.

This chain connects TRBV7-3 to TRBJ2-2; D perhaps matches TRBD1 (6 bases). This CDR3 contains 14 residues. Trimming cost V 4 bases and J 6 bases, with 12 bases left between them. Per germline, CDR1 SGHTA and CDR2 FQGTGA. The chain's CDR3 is CASSSQGLAGELFF. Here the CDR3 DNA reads TGTGCCAGCAGCTCACAGGGTCTGGCCGGGGAGCTGTTTTTT.

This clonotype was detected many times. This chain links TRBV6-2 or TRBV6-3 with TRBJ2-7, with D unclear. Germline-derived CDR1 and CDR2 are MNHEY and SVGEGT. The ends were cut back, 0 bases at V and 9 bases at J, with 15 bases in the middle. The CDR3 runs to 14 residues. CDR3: CASSYSDGQPVQYF. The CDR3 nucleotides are TGTGCCAGCAGTTACTCGGATGGGCAACCCGTGCAGTACTTC.

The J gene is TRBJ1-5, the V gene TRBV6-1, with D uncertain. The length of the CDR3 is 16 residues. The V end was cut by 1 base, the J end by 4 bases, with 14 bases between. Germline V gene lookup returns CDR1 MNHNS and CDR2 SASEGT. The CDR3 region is CASSEGSPIGNQPQHF. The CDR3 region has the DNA TGTGCCAGCAGTGAAGGGTCTCCGATCGGGAATCAGCCCCAGCATTTT.

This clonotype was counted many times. The CDR3 spells CASTSRAVGTGELFF. DNA of the CDR3: TGCGCCAGCACCTCGCGGGCAGTAGGCACCGGGGAGCTGTTTTTT. The J gene is TRBJ2-2, the V gene TRBV5-1; perhaps TRBD2 as D (5 bases). Between the trimmed V and J ends, which lost 6 bases and 4 bases, there was a span of 16 bases. Germline CDR1 and CDR2: SGHRS and YFSETQ. The CDR3 spans 15 residues.

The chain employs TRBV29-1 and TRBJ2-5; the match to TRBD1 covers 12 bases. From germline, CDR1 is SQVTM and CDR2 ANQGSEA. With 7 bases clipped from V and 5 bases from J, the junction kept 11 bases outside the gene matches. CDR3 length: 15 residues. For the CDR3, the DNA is TGCAGCGCGGTGGGACAGGGGGCGCTCTCTGAGACCCAGTACTTC. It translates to CSAVGQGALSETQYF.

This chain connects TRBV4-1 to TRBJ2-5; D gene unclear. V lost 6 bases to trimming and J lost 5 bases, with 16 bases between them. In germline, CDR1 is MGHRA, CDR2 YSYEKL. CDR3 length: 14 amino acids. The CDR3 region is CASSPAIKEETQYF. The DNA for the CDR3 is TGCGCCAGCAGTCCGGCAATTAAAGAGGAGACCCAGTACTTC.

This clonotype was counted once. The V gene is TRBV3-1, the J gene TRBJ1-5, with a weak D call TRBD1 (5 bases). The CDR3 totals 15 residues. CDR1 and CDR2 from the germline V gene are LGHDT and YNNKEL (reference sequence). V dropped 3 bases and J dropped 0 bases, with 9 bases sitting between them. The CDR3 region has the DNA TGTGCCAGCAGCCAGGGGCATGATAGCAATCAGCCCCAGCATTTT. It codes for CASSQGHDSNQPQHF.

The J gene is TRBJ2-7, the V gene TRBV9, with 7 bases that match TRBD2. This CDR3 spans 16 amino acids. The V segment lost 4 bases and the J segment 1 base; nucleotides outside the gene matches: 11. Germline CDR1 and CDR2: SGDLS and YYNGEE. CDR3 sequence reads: CASSPRAGEGSYEQYF. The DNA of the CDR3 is TGTGCCAGCAGCCCCCGGGCCGGGGAGGGGTCCTACGAGCAGTACTTC.

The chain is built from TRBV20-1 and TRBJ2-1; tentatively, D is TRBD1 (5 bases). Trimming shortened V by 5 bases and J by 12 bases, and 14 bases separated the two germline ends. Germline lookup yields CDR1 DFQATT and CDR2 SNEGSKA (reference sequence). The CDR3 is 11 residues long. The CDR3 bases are TGCAGTGCTGGACACGCCGTGGTGCAGTTCTTC. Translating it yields CSAGHAVVQFF.